A selection of T cell receptor beta chains follows, all from one sample in a study of T cells after yellow fever vaccination. TCRdb fed the 5' RACE reads into MiXCR, producing one record per CDR3 protein. The sample includes around 250,000 distinct CDR3 sequences, 6.9% of them seen just once. The sequencing used CD4+ T cells sorted from PBMCs, collected 15 days after the yellow fever booster vaccination. These receptors originate from a man in his thirties or forties who received the YFV17D yellow fever vaccine. Both conserved end residues are part of each CDR3. A D gene is named only where the DNA matches it firmly. Some rows have no size entry. The others give once, few or many, or a class for an expanded clone.

clone size	V gene	D gene	J gene	CDR3 protein	CDR3 DNA
.	TRBV4-3	TRBD1	TRBJ2-2	CASSQPGQAQDNTGELFF	TGCGCCAGCAGCCAACCCGGACAGGCCCAGGATAACACCGGGGAGCTGTTTTTT
many	TRBV7-2	.	TRBJ2-3	CASSRGRSGVTDTQYF	TGTGCCAGCAGCCGAGGCCGTAGCGGAGTCACAGATACGCAGTATTTT
.	TRBV6-5	TRBD2	TRBJ2-3	CASSYSRKTSGGIDTQYF	TGTGCCAGCAGTTACTCTCGGAAGACTAGCGGGGGGATCGATACGCAGTATTTT
few	TRBV18	.	TRBJ1-1	CASSPPGVDTEAFF	TGTGCCAGCTCACCACCGGGTGTAGACACTGAAGCTTTCTTT
many	TRBV5-1	.	TRBJ2-1	CASSLEVYYNEQFF	TGCGCCAGCAGCTTGGAAGTTTATTACAATGAGCAGTTCTTC
many	TRBV5-1	TRBD1	TRBJ2-1	CASSSGQGAVEQFF	TGCGCCAGCAGCTCAGGACAGGGGGCTGTTGAGCAGTTCTTC
many	TRBV29-1	.	TRBJ2-1	CSVESSYNEQFF	TGCAGCGTTGAAAGCTCCTACAATGAGCAGTTCTTC
.	TRBV12-5	TRBD1	TRBJ2-1	CASARDRSNNEQFF	TGTGCTAGTGCCCGGGACAGGTCCAACAATGAGCAGTTCTTC
.	TRBV5-1	TRBD2	TRBJ2-7	CASSNGGPSGSHEQYF	TGCGCCAGCAGTAACGGGGGGCCTAGCGGGAGTCACGAGCAGTACTTC
many	TRBV27	TRBD2	TRBJ2-3	CASSKTLAAGGSTDTQYF	TGTGCCAGCAGCAAGACCCTAGCCGCGGGAGGGAGCACAGATACGCAGTATTTT